What follows are 28 T cell receptor beta chains derived from one specimen sequenced in a study of T cell responses to AZD1222 COVID-19 vaccine. Here immunoSEQ multiplex PCR was the method, and the copy in TCRdb shows in-frame clones only, minus some. The data contain roughly 150,000 clones, about nine tenths of them singletons. Source: peripheral blood, taken after recovery from COVID-19. The receptors derive from an adult who had recovered from COVID-19.

The gene calls are TRBV21-1 and TRBJ1-5; the table names TRBD1, a call not compared with the DNA. TRBV21-1 constitutes a pseudogene. There are 17 residues in the CDR3. The CDR3 coding sequence is TGTGCCAGCAGCAAAGAGAGTGCGGACAGGGAATATCAGCCCCAGCATTTT. Translation gives CASSKESADREYQPQHF.

This chain uses TRBV7-2 with TRBJ2-7; D remains unclear. The CDR3 totals 14 residues. Per germline, CDR1 SGHTA and CDR2 FQGNSA. Trimming shortened V by 1 base and J by 2 bases, and 9 bases separated the two germline ends. In DNA, the CDR3 is TGTGCCAGCAGCTTAGAAAGGGATCCCTACGAGCAGTACTTC. It is translated as CASSLERDPYEQYF.

The V call is TRBV5-4, the J call TRBJ2-7; D gene ambiguous. Germline V CDR1 and CDR2: SGHNT, YYREEE (reference sequence). The length of the CDR3 is 16 residues. The ends were cut back, 0 bases at V and 4 bases at J, with 17 bases in the middle. CDR3 DNA: TGTGCCAGCAGCTTGGCCCCCTTCGCCACTGGTTACGAGCAGTACTTC. It translates to CASSLAPFATGYEQYF.

The chain carries TRBV6-6 and TRBJ2-3; weak D call: TRBD1 (6 bases). V lost 6 bases and J lost 9, with 10 bases in between. CDR3 length: 11 residues. Germline CDR1 MNHNY, CDR2 SVGAGI (reference sequence). The DNA for the CDR3 is TGTGCCAGCAGAGGGACAAAGACGCAGTATTTT. It translates to CASRGTKTQYF.

This clone came up once. The gene calls are TRBV7-8 and TRBJ1-3; weak D call: TRBD1 (5 bases). CDR1 is SGHVS, CDR2 FQNEAQ, per germline. This CDR3 is 13 amino acids long. Deletions cut 4 bases from V and 5 bases from J, with 9 bases between. The chain's CDR3 is CASSSTVRNTIYF. CDR3 nucleotides: TGTGCCAGCAGCTCGACAGTAAGAAACACCATATATTTT. Full variable domain (remainder filled in from reference TRBV7-8 and TRBJ1-3): GAGVSQSPRYKVAKRGQDVALRCDPISGHVSLFWYQQALGQGPEFLTYFQNEAQLDKSGLPSDRFFAERPEGSVSTLKIQRTQQEDSAVYLCASSSTVRNTIYFGEGSWLTVV.

The chain couples TRBV7-6 to TRBJ2-2; 12 bases agree with TRBD1. Germline assignment: CDR1 SGHVS and CDR2 FNYEAQ. This CDR3 comprises 16 residues. V lost 5 bases, J lost 4 bases, and 5 bases stayed unmatched. This chain's CDR3 is CASSPGTGGITGELFF. CDR3 coding DNA: TGTGCCAGCAGCCCCGGGACAGGGGGCATCACCGGGGAGCTGTTTTTT.

This chain's CDR3 is CASSTTGNYGYTF. For the CDR3, the DNA is TGTGCCAGTAGTACGACAGGAAACTATGGCTACACCTTC. The V and J genes are TRBV19 and TRBJ1-2, with a tentative D call TRBD1 (6 bases). The V end was cut by 4 bases, the J end by 2 bases, with 8 bases between. The CDR3 loop spans 13 amino acids. The germline gives CDR1 LNHDA, CDR2 SQIVND (reference sequence).

V is TRBV24-1 and J is TRBJ1-5, with a possible D match to TRBD1 (6 bases). V was pared by 5 bases and J by 5 bases, with 9 bases between. The CDR3 runs 13 residues. Germline CDR1 and CDR2: KGHDR and SFDVKD. The chain's CDR3 is CATSVGGDQPQHF. The CDR3 nucleotides are TGTGCCACCAGTGTAGGGGGTGATCAGCCCCAGCATTTT.

The chain recombines TRBV7-9 with TRBJ1-1, with D uncertain. Per germline, CDR1 SEHNR and CDR2 FQNEAQ (reference sequence). Between the trimmed V and J ends, which lost 3 bases and 4 bases, there was a span of 6 bases. This CDR3 contains 12 residues. The CDR3 DNA sequence: TGTGCCAGCAGCTTTTGGGGCACTGAAGCTTTCTTT. Protein product: CASSFWGTEAFF. Full variable domain (outside the CDR3, taken from reference TRBV7-9 and TRBJ1-1): DTGVSQNPRHKITKRGQNVTFRCDPISEHNRLYWYRQTLGQGPEFLTYFQNEAQLEKSRLLSDRFSAERPKGSFSTLEIQRTEQGDSAMYLCASSFWGTEAFFGQGTRLTVV.

The CDR3 coding sequence is TGCGCCAGCAGCGCTGGGACAGCAGGCAATCAGCCCCAGCATTTT. It yields the protein CASSAGTAGNQPQHF. This chain uses TRBV5-1 with TRBJ1-5, with 7 bases lining up with TRBD1. The length of the CDR3 is 15 residues. CDR1 is SGHRS and CDR2 is YFSETQ in the germline V gene. Trimming took 4 bases from V and 2 from J; bases not matched to a gene: 6.

This clone appeared once. The V and J genes are TRBV2 and TRBJ2-1; 9 bases align to TRBD2. With 1 base clipped from V and 8 bases from J, the junction kept 6 bases outside the gene matches. This CDR3 has 15 residues. The germline CDR1 and CDR2 sequences are SNHLY and FYNNEI. The CDR3 nucleotides are TGTGCCAGCAGTGAAGGGACTAGCGCTATGGATGAGCAGTTCTTC. This sequence encodes CASSEGTSAMDEQFF.

The chain links TRBV6-6 to TRBJ2-1; TRBD2 is a possible D gene (6 bases). The CDR3 is made up of 15 amino acids. Germline V gene lookup returns CDR1 MNHNY and CDR2 SVGAGI (reference sequence). Trimming took off 2 bases at V and 4 bases at J, with 12 bases between the two ends. The CDR3 protein is CASSYGGVGYNEQFF. Written as DNA, the CDR3 is TGTGCCAGCAGTTACGGAGGGGTAGGTTACAATGAGCAGTTCTTC.

The V gene is TRBV11-3, the J gene TRBJ2-7; D is ambiguous. V was pared by 6 bases and J by 5 bases, with 14 bases between. The CDR3 runs 13 residues. The germline V gene has CDR1 SGHNT and CDR2 YENEEA. DNA of the CDR3: TGTGCCAGCAGTCCGGGTTTTCCGGACGAGCAGTACTTC. This gives the protein CASSPGFPDEQYF.

This sequence joins TRBV6-2 or TRBV6-3 and TRBJ1-5; perhaps TRBD1 as D (5 bases). The ends were cut back, 2 bases at V and 6 bases at J, with 20 bases in the middle. In germline, CDR1 is MNHEY, CDR2 SVGEGT. The CDR3 runs 17 residues. CDR3 protein: CASSYRRAQGQPQPQHF. In nucleotides, the CDR3 is TGTGCCAGCAGTTACAGGAGGGCCCAGGGTCAACCTCAGCCCCAGCATTTT.

V and J are TRBV6-5 and TRBJ1-2; no clear D. Germline-derived CDR1 and CDR2 are MNHEY and SVGAGI. Trimming shortened V by 7 bases and J by 1 base, and 16 bases separated the two germline ends. There are 15 residues in the CDR3. CDR3 nucleotides: TGTGCCAGCACTACGGACCAGTCCTTTAACTATGGCTACACCTTC. This sequence encodes CASTTDQSFNYGYTF.

CDR3 coding DNA: TGCGCCAGCAGCCAACTGGGGGTGAACACTGAAGCTTTCTTT. Amino acids: CASSQLGVNTEAFF. The genes are TRBV4-3 and TRBJ1-1, with a possible D match to TRBD1 (5 bases). The germline gives CDR1 LGHNA, CDR2 YSLEER. The V gene lost 2 bases and the J gene lost 0 bases, with 7 bases spanning the gap. The CDR3 consists of 14 residues.

The chain carries TRBV7-9 and TRBJ1-5, with 8 bases aligning to TRBD1. The J segment lost 7 bases and the V segment lost 4 bases, leaving 9 bases of the junction unmatched. The CDR3 covers 15 residues. Germline V gene lookup returns CDR1 SEHNR and CDR2 FQNEAQ (reference sequence). In DNA, the CDR3 is TGTGCCAGCAGCTCGGCCACAGGGGGTGGACAGCCCCAGCATTTT. It codes for CASSSATGGGQPQHF. The variable domain in full, completed from reference TRBV7-9 and TRBJ1-5, reads DTGVSQNPRHKITKRGQNVTFRCDPISEHNRLYWYRQTLGQGPEFLTYFQNEAQLEKSRLLSDRFSAERPKGSFSTLEIQRTEQGDSAMYLCASSSATGGGQPQHFGDGTRLSIL.

The CDR3 DNA reads TGTGCCAGCAGCCCGCACCTAGCGGGAGACTACAATGAGCAGTTCTTC. Amino acid sequence: CASSPHLAGDYNEQFF. The J gene is TRBJ2-1, the V gene TRBV4-2; 10 nucleotides align to TRBD2. Losses at the gene ends were 4 bases for V and 3 bases for J; bases not matched to a gene: 6. The V gene's germline CDR1 is LGHNA and CDR2 YNFKEQ. The CDR3 is made up of 16 amino acids.

The CDR3 loop is CATSRDPTNTEAFF. As DNA, the CDR3 is TGTGCCACCAGCAGAGATCCCACGAACACTGAAGCTTTCTTT. The V call is TRBV15, the J call TRBJ1-1, with no clear D. Germline-derived CDR1 and CDR2 are LNHNV and YYDKDF (reference sequence). The CDR3 contains 14 residues. Trimming stripped 0 bases from V and 1 base from J, with 6 bases between.

The chain joins TRBV29-1 to TRBJ2-2, with 10 bases identical to TRBD1. Germline-derived CDR1 and CDR2 are SQVTM and ANQGSEA. The CDR3 is made up of 14 amino acids. Trimming removed 5 bases from V and 3 bases from J; junction bases left unmatched: 3. The CDR3 region has the DNA TGCAGCGTTAGACAGGGGGCTGACACCGGGGAGCTGTTTTTT. Its protein product is CSVRQGADTGELFF.

The chain carries TRBV5-4 and TRBJ2-3, with a weak D call TRBD2 (6 bases). The CDR3 loop spans 13 amino acids. In germline, CDR1 is SGHNT, CDR2 YYREEE (reference sequence). Trimming pared 2 bases from V and 6 bases from J, leaving 10 bases between. CDR3 sequence: CASSFGGDDTQYF. CDR3 sequence (DNA): TGTGCCAGCAGCTTCGGAGGGGACGATACGCAGTATTTT.

This chain joins TRBV14 and TRBJ2-7; 11 nucleotides align to TRBD2. Germline V gives CDR1 SGHDN, CDR2 FVKESK. The ends lost 3 bases at V and 4 bases at J; junction bases unmatched: 8. This CDR3 is 16 amino acids long. The CDR3 loop reads CASSQYLAGGVYEQYF. The CDR3 region has the DNA TGTGCCAGCAGCCAGTACCTAGCGGGAGGTGTTTACGAGCAGTACTTC.

The chain employs TRBV6-5 and TRBJ1-4, with TRBD1 matching over 7 bases. The J segment lost 4 bases and the V segment lost 7 bases, leaving 9 bases of the junction unmatched. This CDR3 comprises 15 residues. Germline CDR1 reads MNHEY; CDR2 reads SVGAGI. As DNA, the CDR3 is TGTGCCAGCACCCGACAGGGAGATTATAATGAAAAACTGTTTTTT. Encoded protein: CASTRQGDYNEKLFF.

The chain couples TRBV11-2 to TRBJ2-3, with 10 bases identical to TRBD2. The CDR3 is 17 amino acids. After removal of 1 base from V and 2 bases from J, the junction contained 6 bases not matched to a gene. Germline lookup yields CDR1 SGHAT and CDR2 FQNNGV. In DNA form, the CDR3 reads TGTGCCAGCAGCTTAGGACTAGCGGGTGCTTACACAGATACGCAGTATTTT. It is translated as CASSLGLAGAYTDTQYF. Together with reference TRBV11-2 and TRBJ2-3, the CDR3 gives the full variable domain: EAGVAQSPRYKIIEKRQSVAFWCNPISGHATLYWYQQILGQGPKLLIQFQNNGVVDDSQLPKDRFSAERLKGVDSTLKIQPAKLEDSAVYLCASSLGLAGAYTDTQYFGPGTRLTVL.

This chain joins TRBV28 and TRBJ2-1, with 7 bases identical to TRBD2. Germline V CDR1 and CDR2: MDHEN, SYDVKM. After removal of 3 bases from V and 4 bases from J, the junction contained 6 bases not matched to a gene. This CDR3 has 15 residues. The CDR3 nucleotides read TGTGCCAGCAGTTTGCCCGGGACTACTTACAATGAGCAGTTCTTC. This encodes CASSLPGTTYNEQFF.

This clone was seen a single time. The rearrangement links TRBV7-9 to TRBJ2-1; 11 bases match TRBD1. The CDR3 is 15 residues long. Germline trimming cut 5 bases from V and 8 bases from J; bases unmatched to any gene: 8. Germline V gene sequence: CDR1 SEHNR, CDR2 FQNEAQ (reference sequence). CDR3 region: CASSARDRGDYEQFF. In DNA, the CDR3 is TGTGCCAGCAGCGCCCGGGACAGGGGGGACTATGAGCAGTTCTTC.

This chain uses TRBV5-1 with TRBJ2-1; D is uncertain. Germline CDR1 and CDR2: SGHRS and YFSETQ. The CDR3 totals 15 residues. Trimming pared 3 bases from V and 5 bases from J, leaving 15 bases between. Here the CDR3 DNA reads TGCGCCAGCAGCTCCCCCGTCCAAGCTCACAATGAGCAGTTCTTC. This encodes CASSSPVQAHNEQFF.

The CDR3 protein is CASSSGNSPLHF. As DNA, the CDR3 is TGCGCCAGCAGTTCTGGGAATTCACCCCTCCACTTT. J is TRBJ1-6 and V is TRBV5-1; D is unresolved. Germline values: CDR1 SGHRS, CDR2 YFSETQ. The CDR3 runs to 12 residues. V lost 5 bases, J lost 7 bases, and 7 bases lay in between.